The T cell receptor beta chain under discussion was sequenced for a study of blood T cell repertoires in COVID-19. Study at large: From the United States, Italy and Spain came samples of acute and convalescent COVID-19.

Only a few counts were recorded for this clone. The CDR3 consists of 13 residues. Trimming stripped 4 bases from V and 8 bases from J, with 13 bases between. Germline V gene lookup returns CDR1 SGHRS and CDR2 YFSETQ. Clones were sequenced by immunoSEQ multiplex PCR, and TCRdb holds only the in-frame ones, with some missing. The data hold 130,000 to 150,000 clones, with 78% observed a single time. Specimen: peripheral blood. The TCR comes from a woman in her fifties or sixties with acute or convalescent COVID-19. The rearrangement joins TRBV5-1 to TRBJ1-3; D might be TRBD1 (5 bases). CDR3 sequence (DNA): TGCGCCAGCAGCCTATGGCAGGGTGACACCATATATTTT. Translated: CASSLWQGDTIYF.